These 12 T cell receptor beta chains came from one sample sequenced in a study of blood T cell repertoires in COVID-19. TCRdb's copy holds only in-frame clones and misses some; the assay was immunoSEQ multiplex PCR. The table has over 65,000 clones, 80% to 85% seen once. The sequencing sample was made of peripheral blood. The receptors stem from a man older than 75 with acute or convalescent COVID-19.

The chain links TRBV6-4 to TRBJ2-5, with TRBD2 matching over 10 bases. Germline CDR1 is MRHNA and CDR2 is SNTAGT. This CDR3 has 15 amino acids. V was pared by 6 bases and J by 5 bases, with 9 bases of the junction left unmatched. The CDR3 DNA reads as TGTGCCAGCAGCCGACTAGCGGGCCCCCGTGAGACCCAGTACTTC. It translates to CASSRLAGPRETQYF.

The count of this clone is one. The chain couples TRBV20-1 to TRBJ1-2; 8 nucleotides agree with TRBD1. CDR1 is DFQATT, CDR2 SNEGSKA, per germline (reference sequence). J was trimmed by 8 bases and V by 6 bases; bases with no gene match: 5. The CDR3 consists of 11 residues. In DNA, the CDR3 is TGCAGTGCCCCGACAGGGGAAGGCTACACCTTC. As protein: CSAPTGEGYTF.

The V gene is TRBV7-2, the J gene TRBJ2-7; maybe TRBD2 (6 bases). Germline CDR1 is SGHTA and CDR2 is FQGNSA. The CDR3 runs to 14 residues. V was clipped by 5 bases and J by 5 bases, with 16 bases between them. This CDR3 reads CASSTGLHANEQYF. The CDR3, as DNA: TGTGCCAGCAGCACCGGACTACACGCTAACGAGCAGTACTTC.

CDR3 protein: CASRKDREPLHF. CDR3 sequence (DNA): TGTGCCAGCAGAAAGGACAGGGAACCCCTCCACTTT. This chain connects TRBV28 to TRBJ1-6, with 8 nucleotides matching TRBD1. V lost 6 bases, J lost 12 bases, and 4 bases stayed unmatched. The CDR3 runs 12 residues. Germline V lookup: CDR1 MDHEN, CDR2 SYDVKM.

CDR3: CASSKTGGNEKLFF. The DNA for the CDR3 is TGTGCCAGCAGTAAGACAGGTGGAAATGAAAAACTGTTTTTT. The chain employs TRBV6-5 and TRBJ1-4, with a tentative D call TRBD1 (6 bases). Germline-derived CDR1 and CDR2 are MNHEY and SVGAGI. The V end was cut by 5 bases, the J end by 5 bases, with 12 bases between. CDR3 length equals 14 residues.

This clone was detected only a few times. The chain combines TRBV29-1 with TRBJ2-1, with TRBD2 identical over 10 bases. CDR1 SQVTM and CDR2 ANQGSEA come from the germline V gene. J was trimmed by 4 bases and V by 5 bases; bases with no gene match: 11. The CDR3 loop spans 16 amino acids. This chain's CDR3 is CSVIPGTSGKYNEQFF. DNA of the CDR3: TGCAGCGTTATCCCGGGAACTAGCGGGAAATACAATGAGCAGTTCTTC.

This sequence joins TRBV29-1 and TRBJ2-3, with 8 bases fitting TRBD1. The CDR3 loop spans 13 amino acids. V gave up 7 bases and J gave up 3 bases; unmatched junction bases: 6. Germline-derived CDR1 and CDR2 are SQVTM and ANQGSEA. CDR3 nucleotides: TGCAGCGGGAGGACAGGGCAGACAGATACGCAGTATTTT. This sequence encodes CSGRTGQTDTQYF.

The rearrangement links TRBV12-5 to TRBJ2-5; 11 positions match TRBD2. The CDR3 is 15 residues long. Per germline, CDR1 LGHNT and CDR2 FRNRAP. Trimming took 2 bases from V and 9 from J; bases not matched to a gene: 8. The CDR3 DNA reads TGTGCTAGTGGTTTGACCGGACTAGCGGGTAGGGCCCAGTACTTC. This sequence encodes CASGLTGLAGRAQYF.

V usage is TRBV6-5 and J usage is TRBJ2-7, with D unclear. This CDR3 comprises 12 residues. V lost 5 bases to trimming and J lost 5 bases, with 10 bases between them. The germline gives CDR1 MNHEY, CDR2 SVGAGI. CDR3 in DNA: TGTGCCAGCAGTATTAGTTTCCACGAGCAGTACTTC. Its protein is CASSISFHEQYF.

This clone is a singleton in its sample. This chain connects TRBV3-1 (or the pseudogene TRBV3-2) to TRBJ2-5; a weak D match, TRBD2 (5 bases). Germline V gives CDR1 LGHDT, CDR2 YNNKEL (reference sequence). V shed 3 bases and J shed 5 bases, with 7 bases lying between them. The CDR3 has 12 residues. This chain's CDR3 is CASSHRGETQYF. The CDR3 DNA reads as TGTGCCAGCAGCCACCGCGGGGAGACCCAGTACTTC.

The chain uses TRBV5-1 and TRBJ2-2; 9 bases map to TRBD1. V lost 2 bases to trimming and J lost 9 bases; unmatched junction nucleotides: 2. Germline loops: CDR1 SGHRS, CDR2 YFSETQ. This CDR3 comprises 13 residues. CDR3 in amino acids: CASSFTGGWELFF. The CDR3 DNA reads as TGCGCCAGCAGCTTTACAGGGGGCTGGGAGCTGTTTTTT.

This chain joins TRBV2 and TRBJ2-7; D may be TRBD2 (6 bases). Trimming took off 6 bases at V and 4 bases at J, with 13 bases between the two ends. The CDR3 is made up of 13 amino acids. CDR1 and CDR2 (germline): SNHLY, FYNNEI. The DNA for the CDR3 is TGTGCCAGCAGGACGGAGGGGCAATACGAGCAGTACTTC. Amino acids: CASRTEGQYEQYF.